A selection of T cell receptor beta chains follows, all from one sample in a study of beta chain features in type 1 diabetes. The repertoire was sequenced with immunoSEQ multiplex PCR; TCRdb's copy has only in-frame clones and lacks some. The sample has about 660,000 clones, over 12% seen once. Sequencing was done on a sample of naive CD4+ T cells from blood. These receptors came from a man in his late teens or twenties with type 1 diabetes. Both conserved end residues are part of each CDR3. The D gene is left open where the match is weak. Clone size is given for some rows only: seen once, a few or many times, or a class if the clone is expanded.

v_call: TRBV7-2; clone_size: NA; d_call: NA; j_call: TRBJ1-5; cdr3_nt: TGTGCCAGCAGCTTAGGCCAGGGCTGGCCCCAGCATTTT; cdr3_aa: CASSLGQGWPQHF
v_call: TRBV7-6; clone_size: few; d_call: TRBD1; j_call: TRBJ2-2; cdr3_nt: TGTGCCAGCAGCTGGGCCGGGACAGCTACGAACACCGGGGAGCTGTTTTTT; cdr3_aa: CASSWAGTATNTGELFF
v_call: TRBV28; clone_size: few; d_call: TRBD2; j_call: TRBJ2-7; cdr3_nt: TGTGCCAGCACCGTTCCGGGCGGGGGGGCGGACGAGCAGTACTTC; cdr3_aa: CASTVPGGGADEQYF
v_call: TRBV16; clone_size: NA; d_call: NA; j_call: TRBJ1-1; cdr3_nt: TGTGCCAGCAGCCCTAGAGGGGGGAACACTGAAGCTTTCTTT; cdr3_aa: CASSPRGGNTEAFF
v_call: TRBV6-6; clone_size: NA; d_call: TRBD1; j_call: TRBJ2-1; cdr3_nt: TGTGCCAGCAGTTACGGGAGACAGGGTCTACGGAATGAGCAGTTCTTC; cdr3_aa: CASSYGRQGLRNEQFF
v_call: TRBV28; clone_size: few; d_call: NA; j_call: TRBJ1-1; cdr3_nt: TGTGCCAGCAGTTCCGCAATCCCGGGGTATCGAGCTTTCTTT; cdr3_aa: CASSSAIPGYRAFF
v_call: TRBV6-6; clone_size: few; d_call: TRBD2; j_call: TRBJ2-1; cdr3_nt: TGTGCCAGCAGCCGGGGGACTAGCGGGAACAATGAGCAGTTCTTC; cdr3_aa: CASSRGTSGNNEQFF
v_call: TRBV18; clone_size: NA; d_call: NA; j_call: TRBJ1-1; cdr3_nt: TGTGCCAGCTCACCAATGCAGAACCTGAACACTGAAGCTTTCTTT; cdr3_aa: CASSPMQNLNTEAFF
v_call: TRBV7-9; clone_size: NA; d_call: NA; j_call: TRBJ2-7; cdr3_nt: TGTGCCAGCGAGGGTCAGGCGGGATCCTACGAGCAGTACTTC; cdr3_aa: CASEGQAGSYEQYF
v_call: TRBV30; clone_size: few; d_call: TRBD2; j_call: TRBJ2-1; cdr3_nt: TGTGCCTGGAGTGTTCCTAGCGGGAGAGGGGGTGAGCAGTTCTTC; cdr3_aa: CAWSVPSGRGGEQFF
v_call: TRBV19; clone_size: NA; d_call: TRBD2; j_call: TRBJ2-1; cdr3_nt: TGTGCCAGTACTCGGGGGGATGAGCAGTTCTTC; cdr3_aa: CASTRGDEQFF
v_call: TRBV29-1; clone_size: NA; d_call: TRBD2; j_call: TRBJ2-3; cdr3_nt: TGCAGCGTTGCTAAGCGGGAGGGCACAGATACGCAGTATTTT; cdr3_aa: CSVAKREGTDTQYF
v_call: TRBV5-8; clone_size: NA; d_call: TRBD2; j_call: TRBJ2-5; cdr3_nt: TGTGCCAGCAGCAGGGGACAGACTAGCGGGGCCTCAGAGACCCAGTACTTC; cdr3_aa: CASSRGQTSGASETQYF
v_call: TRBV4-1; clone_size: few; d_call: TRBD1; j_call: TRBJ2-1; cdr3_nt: TGCGCCAGCAGCACATCGGCCCCAGGACAGGGATACAATGAGCAGTTCTTC; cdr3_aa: CASSTSAPGQGYNEQFF
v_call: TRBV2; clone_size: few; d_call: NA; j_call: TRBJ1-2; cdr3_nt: TGTGCCAGCAGGATCGACAGTACCTATGGCTACACCTTC; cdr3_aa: CASRIDSTYGYTF
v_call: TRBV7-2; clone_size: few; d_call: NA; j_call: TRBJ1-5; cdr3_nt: TGTGCCAGCAGCTCGGGCCCAGGTTACCGGGAGGCCCAGCATTTT; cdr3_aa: CASSSGPGYREAQHF
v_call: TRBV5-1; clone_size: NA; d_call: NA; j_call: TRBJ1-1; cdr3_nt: TGCGCCAGCAGCTTGGCCCTAAACACTGAAGCTTTCTTT; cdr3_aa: CASSLALNTEAFF
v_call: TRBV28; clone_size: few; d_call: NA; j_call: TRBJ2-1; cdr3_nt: TGTGCCAGCAGTTTAGACCATGAGCAGTTCTTC; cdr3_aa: CASSLDHEQFF
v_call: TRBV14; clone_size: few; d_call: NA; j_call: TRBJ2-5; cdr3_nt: TGTGCCAGCAGCCAAGGAATTTGGGTGACTCGGGAGTACTTC; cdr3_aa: CASSQGIWVTREYF
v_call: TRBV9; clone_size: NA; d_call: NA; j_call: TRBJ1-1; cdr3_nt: TGTGCCAGCAGCGAGGGAGCAGTGAACACTGAAGCTTTCTTT; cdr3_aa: CASSEGAVNTEAFF